This TCR beta chain is from a study of T cell responses to AZD1222 COVID-19 vaccine. Whole-study results and caveats: Females made up more of the donors, who were largely white British, and clonal diversity may have come out too low. Reports say nearly half of spike-specific TCRs go after unmutated variant regions.

About this clone itself: Its matching antigen is unknown.

V lost 4 bases, J lost 6 bases, and 11 bases stayed unmatched. The CDR3 runs 18 residues. CDR1 is MNHEY, CDR2 SMNVEV, per germline (reference sequence). Here immunoSEQ multiplex PCR was the method, and the copy in TCRdb shows in-frame clones only, minus some. Altogether roughly 120,000 clones are present, 80% to 95% being singletons, with the ten largest covering about 7.5%. J is TRBJ2-1 and V is TRBV27, with TRBD2 matching 14 bases. This sequence originates from an adult who received the AZD1222 COVID-19 vaccine. Sample: peripheral blood, taken 28 days after the second AZD1222 dose. CDR3 coding DNA: TGTGCCAGCAGTTCGGGACTAGCGGGAGAGGGGCCGGTCAATGAGCAGTTCTTC. Residues: CASSSGLAGEGPVNEQFF.